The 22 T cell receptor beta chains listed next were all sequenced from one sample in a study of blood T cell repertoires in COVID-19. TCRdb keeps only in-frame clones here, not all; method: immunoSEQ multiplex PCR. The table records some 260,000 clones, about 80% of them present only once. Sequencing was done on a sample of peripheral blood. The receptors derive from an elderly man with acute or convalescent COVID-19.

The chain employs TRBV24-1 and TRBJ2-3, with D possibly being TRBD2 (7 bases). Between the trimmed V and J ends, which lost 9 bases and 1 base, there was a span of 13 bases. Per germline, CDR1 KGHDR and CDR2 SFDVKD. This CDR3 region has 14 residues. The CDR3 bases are TGTGCCACCGCTAACGGGGGGCGCACAGATACGCAGTATTTT. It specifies CATANGGRTDTQYF.

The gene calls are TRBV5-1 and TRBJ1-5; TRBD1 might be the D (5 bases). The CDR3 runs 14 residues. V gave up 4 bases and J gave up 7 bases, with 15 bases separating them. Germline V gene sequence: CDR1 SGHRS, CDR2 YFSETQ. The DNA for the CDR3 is TGCGCCAGCAGCATGGAGCCCCAGGGACAGCCCCAGCATTTT. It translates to CASSMEPQGQPQHF.

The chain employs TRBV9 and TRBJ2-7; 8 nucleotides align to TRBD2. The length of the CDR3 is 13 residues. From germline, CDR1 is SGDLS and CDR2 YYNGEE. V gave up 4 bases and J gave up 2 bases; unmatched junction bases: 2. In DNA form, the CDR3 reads TGTGCCAGCAGCCCCGGGAGGGCCTACGAGCAGTACTTC. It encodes CASSPGRAYEQYF.

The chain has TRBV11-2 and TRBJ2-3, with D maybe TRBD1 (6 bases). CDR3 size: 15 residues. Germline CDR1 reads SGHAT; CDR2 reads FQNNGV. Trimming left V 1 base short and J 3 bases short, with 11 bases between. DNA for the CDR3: TGTGCCAGCAGCTTAGGGACAGTCTTGACAGATACGCAGTATTTT. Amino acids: CASSLGTVLTDTQYF.

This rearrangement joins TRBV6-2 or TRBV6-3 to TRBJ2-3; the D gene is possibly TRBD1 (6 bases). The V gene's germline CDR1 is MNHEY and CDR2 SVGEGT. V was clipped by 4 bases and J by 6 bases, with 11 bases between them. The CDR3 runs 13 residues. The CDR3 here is CASSSQGDDTQYF. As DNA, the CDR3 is TGTGCCAGCAGTTCACAGGGAGACGATACGCAGTATTTT.

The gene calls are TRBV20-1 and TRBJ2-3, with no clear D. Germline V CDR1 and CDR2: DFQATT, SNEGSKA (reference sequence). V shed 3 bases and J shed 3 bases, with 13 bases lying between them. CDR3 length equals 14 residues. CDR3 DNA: TGCAGTGCTAGTCTCCGGGTCGGGACAGATACGCAGTATTTT. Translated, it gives CSASLRVGTDTQYF.

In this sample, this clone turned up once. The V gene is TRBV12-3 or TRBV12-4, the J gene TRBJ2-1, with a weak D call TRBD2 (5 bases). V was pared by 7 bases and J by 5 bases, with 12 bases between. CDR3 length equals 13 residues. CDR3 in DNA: TGTGCCAGCAAGAGGGAATCCCACAATGAGCAGTTCTTC. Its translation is CASKRESHNEQFF.

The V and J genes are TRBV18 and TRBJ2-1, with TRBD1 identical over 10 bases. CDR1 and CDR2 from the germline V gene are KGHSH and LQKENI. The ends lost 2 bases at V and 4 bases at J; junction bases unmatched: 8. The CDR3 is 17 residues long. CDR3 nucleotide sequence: TGTGCCAGCTCACCAGCTACGGGACAGGGGTGGTACAATGAGCAGTTCTTC. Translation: CASSPATGQGWYNEQFF.

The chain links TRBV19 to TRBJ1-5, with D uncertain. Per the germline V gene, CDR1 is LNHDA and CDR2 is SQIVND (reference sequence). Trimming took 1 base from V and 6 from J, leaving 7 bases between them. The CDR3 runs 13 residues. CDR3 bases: TGTGCCAGTAGTATAGGACATCTTCAGCCCCAGCATTTT. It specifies CASSIGHLQPQHF.

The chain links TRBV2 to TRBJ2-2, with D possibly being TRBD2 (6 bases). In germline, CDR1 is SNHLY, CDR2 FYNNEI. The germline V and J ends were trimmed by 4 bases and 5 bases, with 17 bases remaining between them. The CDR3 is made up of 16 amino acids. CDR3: CASSAIRGIRTGELFF. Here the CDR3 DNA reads TGTGCCAGCAGTGCTATCCGGGGGATACGGACCGGGGAGCTGTTTTTT.

CDR3 nucleotide sequence: TGTGCCAGCAGCTCACTCCAGACAGGACTCTATGGCTACACCTTC. This encodes CASSSLQTGLYGYTF. The V call is TRBV5-5, the J call TRBJ1-2; D is possibly TRBD1 (6 bases). The germline V gene encodes CDR1 SGHKS and CDR2 YYEKEE (reference sequence). Trimming cost V 3 bases and J 4 bases, with 16 bases left between them. The CDR3 spans 15 residues.

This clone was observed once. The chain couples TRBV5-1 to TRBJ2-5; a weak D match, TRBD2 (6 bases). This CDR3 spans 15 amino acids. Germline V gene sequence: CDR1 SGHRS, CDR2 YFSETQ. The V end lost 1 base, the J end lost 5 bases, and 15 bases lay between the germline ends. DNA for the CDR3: TGCGCCAGCAGCTTGAAGGTGGCGGGGTCGGAGACCCAGTACTTC. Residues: CASSLKVAGSETQYF.

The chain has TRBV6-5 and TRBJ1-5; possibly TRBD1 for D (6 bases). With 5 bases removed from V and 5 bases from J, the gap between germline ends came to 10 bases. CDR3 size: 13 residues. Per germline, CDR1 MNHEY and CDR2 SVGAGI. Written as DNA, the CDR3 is TGTGCCAGCAGTCCCTACAGGGATCAGCCCCAGCATTTT. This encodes CASSPYRDQPQHF.

CDR3 sequence: CATSDPSASGLEQYF. In nucleotides, the CDR3 is TGTGCCACCAGTGATCCCTCCGCCTCAGGGTTAGAGCAGTACTTC. The chain is built from TRBV24-1 and TRBJ2-7; D is possibly TRBD1 (5 bases). Trimming cost V 3 bases and J 7 bases, with 18 bases left between them. Germline assignment: CDR1 KGHDR and CDR2 SFDVKD. The length of the CDR3 is 15 residues.

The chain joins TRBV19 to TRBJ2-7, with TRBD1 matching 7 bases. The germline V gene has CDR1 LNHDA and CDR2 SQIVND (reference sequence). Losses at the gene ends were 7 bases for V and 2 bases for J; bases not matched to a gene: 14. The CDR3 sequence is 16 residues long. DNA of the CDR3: TGTGCCAGTATCTTTGCCCGGGACAGTCCTACCTACGAGCAGTACTTC. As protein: CASIFARDSPTYEQYF.

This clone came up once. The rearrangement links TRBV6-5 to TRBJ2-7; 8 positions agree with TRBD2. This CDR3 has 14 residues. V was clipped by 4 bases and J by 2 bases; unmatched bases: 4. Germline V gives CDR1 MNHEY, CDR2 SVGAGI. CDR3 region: CASSFGGVAYEQYF. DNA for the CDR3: TGTGCCAGCAGTTTCGGGGGGGTCGCCTACGAGCAGTACTTC.

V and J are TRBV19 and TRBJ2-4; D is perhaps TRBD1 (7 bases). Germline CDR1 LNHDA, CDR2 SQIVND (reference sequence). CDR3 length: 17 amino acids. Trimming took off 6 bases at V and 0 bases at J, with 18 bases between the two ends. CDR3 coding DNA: TGTGCCAGTAGGGCTCGCGGGACAGCCTTAGCCAAAAACATTCAGTACTTC. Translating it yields CASRARGTALAKNIQYF.

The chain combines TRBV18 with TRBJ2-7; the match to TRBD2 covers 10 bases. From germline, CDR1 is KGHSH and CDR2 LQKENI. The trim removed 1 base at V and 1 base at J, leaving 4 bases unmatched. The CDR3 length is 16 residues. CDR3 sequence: CASSPRVAGGSYEQYF. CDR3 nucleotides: TGTGCCAGCTCACCACGGGTAGCGGGAGGATCCTACGAGCAGTACTTC.

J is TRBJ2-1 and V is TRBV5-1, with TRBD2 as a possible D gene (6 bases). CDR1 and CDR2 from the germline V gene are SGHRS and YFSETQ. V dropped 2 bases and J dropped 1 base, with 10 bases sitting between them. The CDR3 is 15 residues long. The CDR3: CASSFGGGSYNEQFF. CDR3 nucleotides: TGCGCCAGCAGCTTCGGGGGAGGATCCTACAATGAGCAGTTCTTC.

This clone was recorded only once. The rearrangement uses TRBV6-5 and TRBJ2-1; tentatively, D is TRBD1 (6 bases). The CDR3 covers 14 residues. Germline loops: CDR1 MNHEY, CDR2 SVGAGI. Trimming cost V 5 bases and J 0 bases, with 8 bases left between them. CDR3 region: CASSRQVSYNEQFF. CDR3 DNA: TGTGCCAGCAGTCGACAGGTCTCCTACAATGAGCAGTTCTTC.

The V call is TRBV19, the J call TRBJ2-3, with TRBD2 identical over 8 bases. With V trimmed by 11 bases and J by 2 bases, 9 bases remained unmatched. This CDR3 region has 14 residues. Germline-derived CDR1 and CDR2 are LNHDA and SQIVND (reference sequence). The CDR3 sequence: CASRGGPATDTQYF. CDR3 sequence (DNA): TGTGCCTCCCGGGGGGGGCCTGCCACAGATACGCAGTATTTT.

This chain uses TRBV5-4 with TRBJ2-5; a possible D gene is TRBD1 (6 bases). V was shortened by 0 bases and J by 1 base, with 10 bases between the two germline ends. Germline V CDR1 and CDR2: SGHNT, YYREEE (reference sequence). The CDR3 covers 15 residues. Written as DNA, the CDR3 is TGTGCCAGCAGCTTGGTGGGGGCAGGCCAAGAGACCCAGTACTTC. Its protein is CASSLVGAGQETQYF. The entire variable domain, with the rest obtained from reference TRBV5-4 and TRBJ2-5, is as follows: ETGVTQSPTHLIKTRGQQVTLRCSSQSGHNTVSWYQQALGQGPQFIFQYYREEENGRGNFPPRFSGLQFPNYSSELNVNALELDDSALYLCASSLVGAGQETQYFGPGTRLLVL.